Given below is one T cell receptor (beta chain) in context. This sample stems from a study of cytomegalovirus exposure and HLA in healthy donors. The study ran its PCR with 60 Vbeta and 13 Jbeta primers. This table comes from immunoSEQ multiplex PCR, and its TCRdb copy is limited to in-frame clones, with some not included. Of some 130,000 clones in the sample, around three quarters were seen once. This CDR3 is 15 amino acids long. Trimming removed 0 bases from V and 4 bases from J; junction bases left unmatched: 5. Germline V CDR1 and CDR2: SGDLS, YYNGEE. The TCR originated in a man between 18 and 29 years old in good health and CMV-seronegative. Sequenced: PBMCs. The chain recombines TRBV9 with TRBJ2-5; 8 nucleotides line up with TRBD2. The CDR3 DNA sequence: TGTGCCAGCAGCGTAGCATCGGGAGGGGGAGAGACCCAGTACTTC. This gives the protein CASSVASGGGETQYF.